This paragraph reports one T cell receptor (beta chain). The sample comes from a study of cytomegalovirus exposure and HLA in healthy donors. Germline V CDR1 and CDR2: SGHTA, FQGNSA. The CDR3 totals 14 residues. The ends were cut back, 2 bases at V and 4 bases at J, with 8 bases in the middle. Vbeta (60) and Jbeta (13) primers were used in the PCR. The data were produced by immunoSEQ multiplex PCR, yet TCRdb's version contains in-frame clones alone and is incomplete. This table holds tens of thousands of clones. The rearrangement uses TRBV7-2 and TRBJ2-2; no clear D. This clonotype originated in a woman in her forties in good health and CMV-seropositive. Specimen: PBMCs. The CDR3 region is CASSLLQSTGELFF. In DNA form, the CDR3 reads TGTGCCAGCAGCTTACTCCAGTCCACCGGGGAGCTGTTTTTT.